The clone carrying this TCR beta chain was seen at least ten times. These data come from a study of T cell repertoires in cytomegalovirus infection. The V and J ends lost 1 base and 0 bases, in that order; junction bases with no gene match: 2. Germline V gives CDR1 SGHVS, CDR2 FQNEAQ. This CDR3 comprises 16 residues. TCRdb processed the reads anew with MiXCR; each CDR3 protein has one entry. This repertoire shows 450,000 to 600,000 distinct CDR3 sequences, 11% found once; its top ten account for about 9.4%. This receptor was taken from a human donor in good health (CMV status not recorded). Some clones in this sample may be carry-over from other donors' samples. Sequencing was done on a sample of PBMCs. The chain joins TRBV7-8 to TRBJ1-3; 8 bases map to TRBD1. The CDR3 bases are TGTGCCAGCAGCTTAGGGGGACAGGTCTCTGGAAACACCATATATTTT. Translating it yields CASSLGGQVSGNTIYF.